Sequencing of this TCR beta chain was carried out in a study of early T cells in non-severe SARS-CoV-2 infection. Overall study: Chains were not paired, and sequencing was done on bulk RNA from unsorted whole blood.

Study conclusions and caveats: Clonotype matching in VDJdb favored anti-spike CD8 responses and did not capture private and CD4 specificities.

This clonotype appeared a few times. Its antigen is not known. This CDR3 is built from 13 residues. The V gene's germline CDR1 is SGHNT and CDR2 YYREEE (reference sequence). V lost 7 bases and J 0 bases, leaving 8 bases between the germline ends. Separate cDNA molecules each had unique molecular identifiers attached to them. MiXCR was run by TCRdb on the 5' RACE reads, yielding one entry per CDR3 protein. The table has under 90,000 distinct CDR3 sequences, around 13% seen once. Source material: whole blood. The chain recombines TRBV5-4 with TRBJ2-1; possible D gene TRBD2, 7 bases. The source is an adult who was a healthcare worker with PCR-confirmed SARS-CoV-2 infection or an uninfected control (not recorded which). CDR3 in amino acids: CASAGASYNEQFF. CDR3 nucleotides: TGTGCCAGCGCGGGGGCCTCCTACAATGAGCAGTTCTTC.